The clone carrying this TCR beta chain was seen ten or more times. Its target is unknown. The read stops 3 residues short of the end of the CDR3; the missing end is completed from the germline J gene. Blood samples were heparinized, about 4.5 to 8 ml per donor. This specimen belongs to a study of T cell clonality in common variable immunodeficiency. From germline, CDR1 is SGHKS and CDR2 YYEKEE (reference sequence). This CDR3 has 13 amino acids. Control and CVID samples contributed equal amounts of genomic DNA. TCRdb's copy holds only in-frame clones and misses some; the assay was immunoSEQ multiplex PCR. Observed in the sample are 20,000 or so clones, none of them singletons. Overall study results and limits: Common variable immunodeficiency TCR beta sequences reportedly had fewer deletions and N-nucleotide insertions.

The receptor was isolated from a human donor with common variable immunodeficiency. The J gene is TRBJ1-1, the V gene TRBV5-5; 9 positions agree with TRBD1. The material sequenced was peripheral blood mononuclear cells. The DNA read from the CDR3 is TGTGCCAGCAGCTTGCGGACAGGGGACGAA. Its protein is CASSLRTGDE. The entire CDR3 protein reads CASSLRTGDEAFF.